This T cell receptor beta chain was sequenced during a study of shared clonotypes between healthy human individuals (dated by TCRdb to the early 2020s). About the investigation overall: The cohort comprised a couple of women and three men aged 18 to 49 years. For each donor, three plates each were used for CD4 naive and CD4 memory, two plates were used for CD8 naive, and one plate was used for CD8 memory. Blood TCR repertoires of several healthy adults were deeply sequenced to estimate repertoire size and the extent of clonotype sharing between individuals. Libraries were prepared and TCR repertoires were sequenced by different laboratories using diverse techniques, in order to increase sequencing depth and limit assay-specific biases. Each donor's leukapheresis produced roughly between about 0.8 and 8.9 billion PBMCs.

The study at large found these results: Because the study included a small number of donors, the genetic and exposure-history diversity represented was limited. Clonotypes shared by all four sorted-subset donors showed higher generation probabilities than non-shared clonotypes. Naive subsets generally had larger estimated clonotype richness than memory subsets. Sampling was restricted to blood, and TCR repertoires in tissues likely differ from the TCR repertoires found in blood. Pairwise subsampling indicated that sequencing depth was expected to affect the degree of clonotype sharing among donors. Rarefaction of sorted-subset datasets indicated incomplete sequencing despite the large sequencing depth. When a handful of donors were compared, the shared fraction of clonotypes was approximately 5% for naive CD4, roughly 3.4% for naive CD8, 2% to 2.5% for memory CD4, and 0.4% for memory CD8.

Comment on this clone: It has no known antigen specificity. No much larger clonotype is one base removed from it; base qualities were not supplied.

Using the deep immunoSEQ assay, TCR CDR3 regions were amplified from genomic DNA by multiplex PCR. For each cell subset, the extracted genomic DNA was distributed evenly across all wells of several immunoSEQ 96-well plates, and each plate served as one replicate. For sorted subsets, about 200 ng genomic DNA, equal to some 28,000 T cell genomes, was loaded into each replicate PCR. Purified libraries were quantified with a Qubit 3.0 fluorometer, sized on a Bioanalyzer 2100, and re-quantified with the KAPA Library Quantification kit. Every immunoSEQ 96-well plate was sequenced on a separate single-read 150-cycle Illumina NextSeq 550 flow cell. The source study handled its data this way. The immunoSEQ output contained only junctional sequences without quality scores, so filtering could not match that applied to full-length reads. To assign V/J genes and CDR3, sequences were annotated using PyIR, a Python wrapper for IgBLAST v1.9, with IMGT germline references. Reads were filtered out if the reads had weak V/J assignments (E-value above 1e-6), no CDR3, stop codons, out-of-frame junctions, or ambiguous translated residues. V3J clonotypes were defined as sequences sharing the same inferred V gene, J gene, and CDR3 amino acid sequence. Percentage overlap between repertoires was calculated by dividing the number of shared unique clonotypes by the size of the smaller repertoire. Repertoire richness was assessed with RTK rarefaction, the Chao1 estimator, and Recon v2.1 estimates of unobserved clonotypes. For all TCRbeta clonotypes obtained by the gDNA method from a handful of donors, generation probabilities were computed with OLGA. TCRdb re-hosts the immuneACCESS table, in-frame sequences only. Its copies lack some clones; in the studies checked, an unresolved V gene accounts for under half of them, and the cause for the rest is not known. That table supplies the V and J calls and clone size; D and trimming were determined from the DNA. For this sample the table gives 1,400,000 or so clones, of which about 98.5% were detected only once. Around 0.33% of the sample is held by the ten biggest clonotypes.

CDR3 length: 15 amino acids, cysteine to phenylalanine. Here the CDR3 DNA is all that survives: 45 bases in frame from base 1. Relative to germline, V is 4 bases shorter and J is 0 bases shorter, with 10 bases between their ends. CDR1 KGHSH and CDR2 LQKENI were looked up in the germline V gene. Donors were healthy HIV-negative adults with no recently reported acute infections or vaccinations. Only Caucasian adults living in Nashville, Tennessee, USA were represented among the donors. CD4+ T cells were enriched by magnetic negative selection; naive cells were then positively selected on CD45RA, and the negative fraction formed the memory subset. Blood was obtained by leukapheresis, after which PBMCs were separated by Ficoll-Histopaque density gradient centrifugation and cryopreserved in liquid nitrogen vapor phase. Analytical flow cytometry was used to check the purity and quantity of each magnetically sorted T cell population. Genomic DNA was isolated from each sorted fraction and quantified by UV absorbance on a Nanodrop 2000c.

The V and J genes are TRBV18 and TRBJ2-4, with the D call perhaps TRBD1 or TRBD2, as 5 bases match in each case. The sequence was obtained from a man aged 30-40 years in good health. Sequenced material: naive CD4+ T cells sorted from blood. Per the publication, the cell subset or site label means: CD45RA+ positively selected. This receptor has the CDR3 CASSRGTVAKNIQYF. The bases are TGTGCCAGCTCACGTGGGACGGTAGCCAAAAACATTCAGTACTTC.